These 17 T cell receptor beta chains were sequenced from one sample in a study of blood T cell repertoires in COVID-19. Sequenced by immunoSEQ multiplex PCR; TCRdb stores in-frame clones only, minus some. The repertoire consists of more than 95,000 clones, with approximately 83% occurring once and the leading ten covering 3.3%. The sample taken for sequencing was peripheral blood. The receptors were sampled from a woman of 80 years or more with active or convalescent COVID-19.

The genes are TRBV19 and TRBJ1-5; no clear D gene. V was pared by 5 bases and J by 4 bases, with 6 bases between. This CDR3 region has 12 residues. Germline CDR1 and CDR2: LNHDA and SQIVND (reference sequence). The DNA for the CDR3 is TGTGCCAGTAGTCCCCTAAATCAGCCCCAGCATTTT. This encodes CASSPLNQPQHF.

The chain links TRBV19 to TRBJ2-2; 7 bases line up with TRBD2. Trimming at V came to 7 bases and at J to 3 bases, leaving 5 bases not matched to a gene. Germline-derived CDR1 and CDR2 are LNHDA and SQIVND (reference sequence). The CDR3 is 14 residues long. The CDR3 protein is CASKTSRDTGELFF. The CDR3 DNA is TGTGCCAGTAAGACTAGCCGGGACACCGGGGAGCTGTTTTTT.

In DNA form, the CDR3 reads TGTGCCAGCAGCCACACAGGGGCCCGACCGGGGAATGAGCAGTTCTTC. Protein sequence: CASSHTGARPGNEQFF. The chain is built from TRBV3-1 (or the pseudogene TRBV3-2) and TRBJ2-1, with 7 positions matching TRBD1. From germline, CDR1 is LGHDT and CDR2 YNNKEL (reference sequence). The CDR3 totals 16 residues. Trimming took 3 bases from V and 7 from J; bases not matched to a gene: 12.

CDR3 DNA: TGCGCCAGCAGCCGGACTAGCGGGAGGGTTAACACCGGGGAGCTGTTTTTT. Protein product: CASSRTSGRVNTGELFF. This chain uses TRBV5-1 with TRBJ2-2, with TRBD2 matching over 15 bases. V shed 4 bases, J shed 2 bases, and the junction held 3 bases outside the gene matches. Germline values: CDR1 SGHRS, CDR2 YFSETQ. The CDR3 loop spans 17 amino acids.

The V and J genes are TRBV28 and TRBJ1-1, with D maybe TRBD1 (5 bases). The CDR3 consists of 12 residues. Trimming took 7 bases from V and 4 from J, leaving 10 bases between them. Germline lookup yields CDR1 MDHEN and CDR2 SYDVKM. DNA for the CDR3: TGTGCCAGCAACGGGGGTTTCACTGAAGCTTTCTTT. Protein sequence: CASNGGFTEAFF.

J is TRBJ1-1 and V is TRBV5-3; D may be TRBD1 (5 bases). TRBV5-3 is sorted into the ORF group, with uncertain function. Trimming left V 0 bases short and J 5 bases short, with 11 bases between. This CDR3 is 14 amino acids long. The CDR3 reads CARSLARAGTEAFF. The CDR3 DNA reads TGTGCCAGAAGCTTGGCCAGGGCAGGGACTGAAGCTTTCTTT.

The rearrangement joins TRBV18 to TRBJ1-6; 7 bases agree with TRBD1. With 1 base clipped from V and 14 bases from J, the junction kept 8 bases outside the gene matches. This CDR3 is built from 14 residues. Germline-derived CDR1 and CDR2 are KGHSH and LQKENI. Here the CDR3 DNA reads TGTGCCAGCTCACCACAGGGGGCGAGGGAATCCCTCCACTTT. Translation gives CASSPQGARESLHF. Drawing the rest from reference TRBV18 and TRBJ1-6, the complete variable domain is NAGVMQNPRHLVRRRGQEARLRCSPMKGHSHVYWYRQLPEEGLKFMVYLQKENIIDESGMPKERFSAEFPKEGPSILRIQQVVRGDSAAYFCASSPQGARESLHFGNGTRLTVT.

The chain couples TRBV6-5 to TRBJ1-6; D is perhaps TRBD1 (5 bases). Germline loops: CDR1 MNHEY, CDR2 SVGAGI. V lost 11 bases and J lost 10, with 18 bases in between. The CDR3 has 13 amino acids. The CDR3 reads CAGQTEGRSPLHF. Here the CDR3 DNA reads TGTGCCGGCCAGACAGAAGGTCGCTCACCCCTCCACTTT.

V gene TRBV18 combines with J gene TRBJ1-2, with D perhaps TRBD1 (6 bases). This CDR3 is 13 amino acids long. V was trimmed by 2 bases and J by 5 bases, leaving 9 bases between them. Looked up from germline, CDR1 is KGHSH and CDR2 is LQKENI. This chain's CDR3 is CASSPSRGYGYTF. The CDR3 bases are TGTGCCAGCTCACCAAGCAGGGGTTATGGCTACACCTTC.

This clone was seen a single time. J is TRBJ2-5 and V is TRBV30; D is perhaps TRBD1 (6 bases). Germline V gene data show CDR1 as GTSNPN and CDR2 as SVGIG (reference sequence). The CDR3 extends over 15 amino acids. Deletions cut 0 bases from V and 5 bases from J, with 16 bases between. The CDR3 DNA is TGTGCCTGGAGTGTAGGTACAGGGTTGCAGGAGACCCAGTACTTC. Residues: CAWSVGTGLQETQYF. The full variable domain, its missing parts supplied by reference TRBV30 and TRBJ2-5, is SQTIHQWPATLVQPVGSPLSLECTVEGTSNPNLYWYRQAAGRGLQLLFYSVGIGQISSEVPQNLSASRPQDRQFILSSKKLLLSDSGFYLCAWSVGTGLQETQYFGPGTRLLVL.

The rearrangement uses TRBV7-8 and TRBJ1-4; tentatively, D is TRBD1 (5 bases). Germline V lookup: CDR1 SGHVS, CDR2 FQNEAQ. V was cut by 5 bases and J by 0 bases, with 16 bases left in between. The CDR3 has 17 residues. The DNA for the CDR3 is TGTGCCAGCAGCCTCCGGGACTCCCCTGCAACTAATGAAAAACTGTTTTTT. Translation gives CASSLRDSPATNEKLFF.

The chain is built from TRBV7-2 and TRBJ1-6; no clear D gene. The CDR3 has 13 residues. V lost 3 bases and J lost 6, with 6 bases in between. The V gene's germline CDR1 is SGHTA and CDR2 FQGNSA. As DNA, the CDR3 is TGTGCCAGCAGCTTCGGTTTTAATTCACCCCTCCACTTT. This codes for CASSFGFNSPLHF.

The rearrangement uses TRBV4-1 and TRBJ2-7; D is perhaps TRBD2 (6 bases). With 5 bases removed from V and 4 bases from J, the gap between germline ends came to 18 bases. Per germline, CDR1 MGHRA and CDR2 YSYEKL. There are 15 residues in the CDR3. CDR3 coding DNA: TGCGCCAGCAGCGCTCCGGGAGATGGGGGTTACGAGCAGTACTTC. This sequence encodes CASSAPGDGGYEQYF.

V gene TRBV7-8 combines with J gene TRBJ1-3; no clear D. The length of the CDR3 is 14 residues. Germline CDR1 SGHVS, CDR2 FQNEAQ. The V and J ends lost 6 bases and 3 bases respectively, with 12 bases between them. The CDR3 is CASSSRQVGNTIYF. The CDR3, as DNA: TGTGCCAGCAGTAGTAGACAAGTTGGAAACACCATATATTTT. The full variable domain, rest sourced from reference TRBV7-8 and TRBJ1-3, is GAGVSQSPRYKVAKRGQDVALRCDPISGHVSLFWYQQALGQGPEFLTYFQNEAQLDKSGLPSDRFFAERPEGSVSTLKIQRTQQEDSAVYLCASSSRQVGNTIYFGEGSWLTVV.

The chain links TRBV10-2 to TRBJ2-7; TRBD1 matches 7 bases. CDR3 size: 14 residues. Germline V gene lookup returns CDR1 WSHSY and CDR2 SAAADI. V lost 10 bases and J lost 0; bases outside the gene matches: 9. The CDR3 spells CATRAPGGSYEQYF. The DNA for the CDR3 is TGCGCCACCAGAGCCCCAGGGGGCTCCTACGAGCAGTACTTC.

The chain is built from TRBV5-8 and TRBJ1-5, with D tentatively TRBD1 (6 bases). The V gene lost 0 bases and the J gene lost 6 bases, with 10 bases spanning the gap. The CDR3 spans 14 residues. Germline V gene lookup returns CDR1 SGHTS and CDR2 YDEGEE. The CDR3 loop reads CASSLDRASQPQHF. For the CDR3, the DNA is TGTGCCAGCAGCTTGGACAGGGCCAGTCAGCCCCAGCATTTT.

The chain couples TRBV11-2 to TRBJ2-5, with 10 positions matching TRBD2. Germline trimming cut 6 bases from V and 2 bases from J; bases unmatched to any gene: 6. This CDR3 region has 15 residues. The germline V gene has CDR1 SGHAT and CDR2 FQNNGV. The CDR3 loop is CASSYELAGQETQYF. The CDR3 bases are TGTGCCAGCAGTTACGAACTAGCGGGGCAAGAGACCCAGTACTTC.